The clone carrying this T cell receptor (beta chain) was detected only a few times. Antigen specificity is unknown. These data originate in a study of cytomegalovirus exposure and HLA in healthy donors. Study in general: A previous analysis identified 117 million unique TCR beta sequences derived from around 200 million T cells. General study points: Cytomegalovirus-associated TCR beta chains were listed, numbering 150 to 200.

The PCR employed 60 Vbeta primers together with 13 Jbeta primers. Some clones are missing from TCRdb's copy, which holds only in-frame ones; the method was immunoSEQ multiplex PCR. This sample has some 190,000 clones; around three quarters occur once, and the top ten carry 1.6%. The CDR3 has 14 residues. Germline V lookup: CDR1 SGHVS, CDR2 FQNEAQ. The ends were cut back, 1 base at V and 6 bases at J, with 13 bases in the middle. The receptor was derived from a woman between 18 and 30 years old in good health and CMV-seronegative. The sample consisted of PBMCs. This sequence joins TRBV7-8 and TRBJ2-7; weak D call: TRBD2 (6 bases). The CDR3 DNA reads TGTGCCAGCAGCTTAGAACTACTAGCTCGCGAGCAGTACTTC. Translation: CASSLELLAREQYF.